A single sample is the source of the 6 T cell receptor beta chains below, sequenced in a study of T-cell memory formation after mild COVID-19. Using its own MiXCR run on the 5' RACE reads, TCRdb lists one record per CDR3 protein. Among more than 300,000 distinct CDR3 sequences, 14% were seen once, and the ten largest hold 21%. Sequencing was carried out using PBMCs or a T cell subset sorted from them (not recorded which). The receptor source for this set is a man aged 18-30 years who had mild COVID-19 (a few samples of this study predate the infection). Cell type and time point are not known.

CDR3: CATEPGPKSATNEKLFF. Written as DNA, the CDR3 is TGTGCCACCGAACCGGGACCGAAGTCAGCAACTAATGAAAAACTGTTTTTT. The rearrangement links TRBV3-1 to TRBJ1-4, with D maybe TRBD1 (5 bases). V lost 10 bases, J lost 0 bases, and 21 bases lay in between. The CDR3 has 17 amino acids. CDR1 and CDR2 from the germline V gene are LGHDT and YNNKEL (reference sequence).

The chain joins TRBV6-5 to TRBJ2-6; D gene unclear. The CDR3 spans 14 residues. Germline V gene data show CDR1 as MNHEY and CDR2 as SVGAGI. Trimming took off 6 bases at V and 3 bases at J, with 9 bases between the two ends. CDR3 in DNA: TGTGCCAGCAGACCGACCGGTGGGGCCAACGTCCTGACTTTC. Amino acid sequence: CASRPTGGANVLTF.

The V call is TRBV5-6, the J call TRBJ1-2; D may be TRBD1 (5 bases). Trimming cost V 3 bases and J 2 bases, with 8 bases left between them. The germline V gene has CDR1 SGHDT and CDR2 YYEEEE. The length of the CDR3 is 13 residues. As DNA, the CDR3 is TGTGCCAGCAGCTCACAGGAAAACTATGGCTACACCTTC. Encoded protein: CASSSQENYGYTF.

The rearrangement links TRBV12-3 or TRBV12-4 to TRBJ1-6; 7 bases align to TRBD1. Trimming at V came to 5 bases and at J to 8 bases, leaving 6 bases not matched to a gene. The CDR3 consists of 14 residues. The CDR3: CASSKRDSHSPLHF. The CDR3 nucleotides are TGTGCCAGCAGTAAGCGGGACAGCCATTCACCCCTCCACTTT.

This clonotype was detected only a few times. J is TRBJ2-5 and V is TRBV7-2; the D gene is possibly TRBD2 (6 bases). This CDR3 comprises 13 residues. Germline CDR1 and CDR2: SGHTA and FQGNSA. V was pared by 5 bases and J by 4 bases, with 11 bases between. Here the CDR3 DNA reads TGTGCCAGCAGCAGGGACTTTAGAGAGACCCAGTACTTC. Its protein is CASSRDFRETQYF.

This clonotype was counted at least ten times. As DNA, the CDR3 is TGTGCCATCGGGGGGGGCGGATTGAATGAGCAGTTCTTC. This gives the protein CAIGGGGLNEQFF. The chain has TRBV10-3 and TRBJ2-1; possible D gene TRBD2, 7 bases. The V gene's germline CDR1 is ENHRY and CDR2 SYGVKD. The CDR3 consists of 13 residues. Trimming left V 8 bases short and J 7 bases short, with 15 bases between.